This T cell receptor beta chain was identified in a study of PD-L1 blockade in urothelial cancer. Study as a whole: Intravenous atezolizumab, 1,200 mg every 3 weeks, was begun by patients in the mid-2010s. The authors examined blood 3 weeks (second dose) and 6 weeks after treatment start. Blood-derived samples held a median approximately 140,000 T cells.

V lost 6 bases, J lost 4 bases, and 5 bases stayed unmatched. CDR1 and CDR2 (germline): MNHNY, SVGAGI (reference sequence). This CDR3 has 14 amino acids. Data came from immunoSEQ multiplex PCR; TCRdb stores just in-frame clones and leaves some out. The table has 70,000 or so clones, 84% seen once. This rearrangement joins TRBV6-6 to TRBJ2-7; TRBD2 matches 11 bases. The clonotype comes from a man in his 70s with urothelial cancer. The input for sequencing was PBMCs, taken around atezolizumab (anti-PD-L1) treatment. CDR3 in amino acids: CASRGGLADYEQYF. The CDR3 region has the DNA TGTGCCAGCAGGGGGGGACTAGCGGATTACGAGCAGTACTTC.